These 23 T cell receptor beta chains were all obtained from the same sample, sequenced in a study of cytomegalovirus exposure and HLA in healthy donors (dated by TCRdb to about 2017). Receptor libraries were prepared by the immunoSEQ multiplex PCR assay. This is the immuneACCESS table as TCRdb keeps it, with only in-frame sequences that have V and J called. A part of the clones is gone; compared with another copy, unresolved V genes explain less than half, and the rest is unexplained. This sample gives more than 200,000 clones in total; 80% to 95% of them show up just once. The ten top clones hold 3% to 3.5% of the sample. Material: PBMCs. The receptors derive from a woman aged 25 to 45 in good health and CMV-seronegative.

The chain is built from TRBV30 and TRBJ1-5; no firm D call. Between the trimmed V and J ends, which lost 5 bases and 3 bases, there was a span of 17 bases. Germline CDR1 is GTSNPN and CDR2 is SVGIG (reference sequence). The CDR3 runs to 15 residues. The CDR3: CAWGLGGAFNQPQHF. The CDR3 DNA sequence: TGTGCCTGGGGCCTTGGTGGAGCCTTCAATCAGCCCCAGCATTTT. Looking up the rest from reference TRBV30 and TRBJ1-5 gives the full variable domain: SQTIHQWPATLVQPVGSPLSLECTVEGTSNPNLYWYRQAAGRGLQLLFYSVGIGQISSEVPQNLSASRPQDRQFILSSKKLLLSDSGFYLCAWGLGGAFNQPQHFGDGTRLSIL.

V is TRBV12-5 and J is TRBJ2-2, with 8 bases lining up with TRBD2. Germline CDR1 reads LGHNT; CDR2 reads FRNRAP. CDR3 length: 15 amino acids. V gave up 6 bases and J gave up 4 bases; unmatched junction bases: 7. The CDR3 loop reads CASGAGTSPTGELFF. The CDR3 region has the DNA TGTGCTAGTGGCGCCGGGACTAGTCCCACCGGGGAGCTGTTTTTT.

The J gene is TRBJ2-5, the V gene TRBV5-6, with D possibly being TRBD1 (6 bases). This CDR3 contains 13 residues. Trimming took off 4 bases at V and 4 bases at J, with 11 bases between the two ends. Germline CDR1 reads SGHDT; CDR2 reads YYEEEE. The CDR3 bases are TGTGCCAGCAGCCAGGGACACGTAGAGACCCAGTACTTC. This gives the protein CASSQGHVETQYF.

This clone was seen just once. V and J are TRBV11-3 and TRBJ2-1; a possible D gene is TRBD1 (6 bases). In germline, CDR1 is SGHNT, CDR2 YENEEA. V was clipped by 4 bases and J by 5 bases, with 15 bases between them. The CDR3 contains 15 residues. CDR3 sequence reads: CASSSMDSLHNEQFF. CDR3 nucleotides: TGTGCCAGCAGCTCAATGGACAGTCTGCACAATGAGCAGTTCTTC.

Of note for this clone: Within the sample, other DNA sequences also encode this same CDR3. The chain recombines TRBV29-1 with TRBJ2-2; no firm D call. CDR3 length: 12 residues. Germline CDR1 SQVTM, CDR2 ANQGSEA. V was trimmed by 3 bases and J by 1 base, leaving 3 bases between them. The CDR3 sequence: CSVEGNTGELFF. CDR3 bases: TGCAGCGTTGAGGGGAACACCGGGGAGCTGTTTTTT.

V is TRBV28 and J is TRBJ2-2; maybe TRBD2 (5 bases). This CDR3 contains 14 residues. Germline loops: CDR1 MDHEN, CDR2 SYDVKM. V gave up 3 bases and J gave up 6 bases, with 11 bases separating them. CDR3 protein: CASSLPAVPGELFF. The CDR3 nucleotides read TGTGCCAGCAGTTTGCCAGCGGTCCCCGGGGAGCTGTTTTTT.

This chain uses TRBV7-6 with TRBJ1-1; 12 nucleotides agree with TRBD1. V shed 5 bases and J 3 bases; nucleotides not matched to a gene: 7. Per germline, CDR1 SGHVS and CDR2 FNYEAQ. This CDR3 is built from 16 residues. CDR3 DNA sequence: TGTGCCAGCAGCCCGCGCCGGGACAGGGGGCACACTGAAGCTTTCTTT. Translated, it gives CASSPRRDRGHTEAFF.

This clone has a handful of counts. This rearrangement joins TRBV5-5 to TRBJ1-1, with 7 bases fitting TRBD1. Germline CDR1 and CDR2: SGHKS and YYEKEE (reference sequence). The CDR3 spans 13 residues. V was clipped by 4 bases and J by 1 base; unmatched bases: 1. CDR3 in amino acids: CASSRTGNTEAFF. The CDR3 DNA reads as TGTGCCAGCAGCCGGACAGGGAACACTGAAGCTTTCTTT.

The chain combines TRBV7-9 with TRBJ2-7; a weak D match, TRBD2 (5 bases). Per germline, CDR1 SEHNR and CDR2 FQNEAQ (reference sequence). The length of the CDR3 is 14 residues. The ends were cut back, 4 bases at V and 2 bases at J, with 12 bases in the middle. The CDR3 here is CASSSPGMAYEQYF. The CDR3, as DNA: TGTGCCAGCAGCTCCCCCGGGATGGCCTACGAGCAGTACTTC. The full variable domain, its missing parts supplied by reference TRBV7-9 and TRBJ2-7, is DTGVSQNPRHKITKRGQNVTFRCDPISEHNRLYWYRQTLGQGPEFLTYFQNEAQLEKSRLLSDRFSAERPKGSFSTLEIQRTEQGDSAMYLCASSSPGMAYEQYFGPGTRLTVT.

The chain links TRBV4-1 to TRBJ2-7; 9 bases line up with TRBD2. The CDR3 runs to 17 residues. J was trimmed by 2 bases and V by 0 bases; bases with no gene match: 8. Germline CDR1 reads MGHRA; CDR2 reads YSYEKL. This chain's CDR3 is CASSQEGGLAYPYEQYF. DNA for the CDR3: TGCGCCAGCAGCCAAGAAGGGGGACTAGCTTACCCCTACGAGCAGTACTTC.

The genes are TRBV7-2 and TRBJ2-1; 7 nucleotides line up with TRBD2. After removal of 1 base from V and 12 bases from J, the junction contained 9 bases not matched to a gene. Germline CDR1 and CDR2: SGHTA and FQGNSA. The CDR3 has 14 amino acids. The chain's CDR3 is CASSLEGVGTTQFF. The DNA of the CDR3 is TGTGCCAGCAGCTTAGAAGGCGTCGGGACTACGCAGTTCTTC. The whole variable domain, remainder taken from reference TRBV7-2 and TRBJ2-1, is GAGVSQSPSNKVTEKGKDVELRCDPISGHTALYWYRQSLGQGLEFLIYFQGNSAPDKSGLPSDRFSAERTGGSVSTLTIQRTQQEDSAVYLCASSLEGVGTTQFFGPGTRLTVL.

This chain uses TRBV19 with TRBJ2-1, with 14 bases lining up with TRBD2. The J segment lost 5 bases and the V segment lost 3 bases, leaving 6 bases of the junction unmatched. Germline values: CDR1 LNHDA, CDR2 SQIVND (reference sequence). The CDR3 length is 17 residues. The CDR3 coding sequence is TGTGCCAGTAGTATGAGGACTAGCGGGAGGTTTAACAATGAGCAGTTCTTC. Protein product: CASSMRTSGRFNNEQFF. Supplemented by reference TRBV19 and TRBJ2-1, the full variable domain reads DGGITQSPKYLFRKEGQNVTLSCEQNLNHDAMYWYRQDPGQGLRLIYYSQIVNDFQKGDIAEGYSVSREKKESFPLTVTSAQKNPTAFYLCASSMRTSGRFNNEQFFGPGTRLTVL.

DNA for the CDR3: TGCGCCAGCAGCCCGCTTCTGGAGGGGGCCCAGTACTTC. The encoded protein is CASSPLLEGAQYF. This sequence joins TRBV4-3 and TRBJ2-7, with a weak D call TRBD1 (7 bases). The CDR3 has 13 residues. V lost 4 bases to trimming and J lost 10 bases, with 17 bases between them. CDR1 LGHNA and CDR2 YSLEER come from the germline V gene.

CDR3 amino acids: CASSTEGRQLPNEKLFF. The CDR3 DNA reads TGTGCCAGTAGTACTGAGGGACGGCAGTTACCCAATGAAAAACTGTTTTTT. The chain joins TRBV19 to TRBJ1-4; D perhaps matches TRBD1 (5 bases). V lost 4 bases and J 5 bases, leaving 20 bases between the germline ends. This CDR3 is 17 amino acids long. Germline CDR1 is LNHDA and CDR2 is SQIVND (reference sequence).

The DNA of the CDR3 is TGTGCCAGCAGTGCCCGGGACTCTTTAACCCCCGAGCAGTACTTC. The encoded protein is CASSARDSLTPEQYF. The rearrangement links TRBV2 to TRBJ2-7; possible D gene TRBD2, 6 bases. V was cut by 4 bases and J by 6 bases, with 19 bases left in between. The germline CDR1 and CDR2 sequences are SNHLY and FYNNEI. CDR3 length: 15 amino acids.

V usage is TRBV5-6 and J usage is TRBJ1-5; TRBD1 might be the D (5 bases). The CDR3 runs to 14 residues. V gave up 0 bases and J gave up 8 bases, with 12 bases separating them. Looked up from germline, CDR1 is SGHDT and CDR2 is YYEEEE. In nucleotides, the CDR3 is TGTGCCAGCAGCTTGGGGTCGGGGCCGGAGCCCCAGCATTTT. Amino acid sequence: CASSLGSGPEPQHF.

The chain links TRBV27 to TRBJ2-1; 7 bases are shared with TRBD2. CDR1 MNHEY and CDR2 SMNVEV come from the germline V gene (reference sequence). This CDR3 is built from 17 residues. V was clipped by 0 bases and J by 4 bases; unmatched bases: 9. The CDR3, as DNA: TGTGCCAGCAGTTTATCGTCCGGCGCTAGCGGTTACAATGAGCAGTTCTTC. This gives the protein CASSLSSGASGYNEQFF.

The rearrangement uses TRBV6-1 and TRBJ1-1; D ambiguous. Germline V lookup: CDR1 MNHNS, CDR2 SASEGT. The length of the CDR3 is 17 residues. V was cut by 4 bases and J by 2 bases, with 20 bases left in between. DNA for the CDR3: TGTGCCAGCAGTGGAACAACAGCTTCTCCCTTCAACACTGAAGCTTTCTTT. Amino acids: CASSGTTASPFNTEAFF.

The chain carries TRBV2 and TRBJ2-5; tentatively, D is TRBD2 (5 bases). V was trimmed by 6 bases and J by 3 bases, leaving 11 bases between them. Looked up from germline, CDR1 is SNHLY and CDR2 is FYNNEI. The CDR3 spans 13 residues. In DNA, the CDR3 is TGTGCCAGCAGCGTACTAGGGAAAGAGACCCAGTACTTC. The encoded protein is CASSVLGKETQYF. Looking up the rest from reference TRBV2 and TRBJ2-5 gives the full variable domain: EPEVTQTPSHQVTQMGQEVILRCVPISNHLYFYWYRQILGQKVEFLVSFYNNEISEKSEIFDDQFSVERPDGSNFTLKIRSTKLEDSAMYFCASSVLGKETQYFGPGTRLLVL.

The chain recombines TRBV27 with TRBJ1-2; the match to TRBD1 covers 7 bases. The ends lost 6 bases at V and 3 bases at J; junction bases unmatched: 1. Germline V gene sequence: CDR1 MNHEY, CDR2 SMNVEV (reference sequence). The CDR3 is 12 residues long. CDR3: CASRQGYYGYTF. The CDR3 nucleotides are TGTGCCAGCAGACAGGGGTACTATGGCTACACCTTC.

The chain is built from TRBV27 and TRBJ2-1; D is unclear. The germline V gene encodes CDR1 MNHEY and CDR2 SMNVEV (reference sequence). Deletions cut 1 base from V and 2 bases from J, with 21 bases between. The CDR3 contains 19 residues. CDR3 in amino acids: CASSLFSALQNTPYNEQFF. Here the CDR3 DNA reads TGTGCCAGCAGTTTATTCTCAGCGTTACAGAACACTCCCTACAATGAGCAGTTCTTC.

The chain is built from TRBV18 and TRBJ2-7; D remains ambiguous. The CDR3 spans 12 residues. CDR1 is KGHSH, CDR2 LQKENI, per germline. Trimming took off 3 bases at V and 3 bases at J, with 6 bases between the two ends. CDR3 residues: CASSPGNYEQYF. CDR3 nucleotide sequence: TGTGCCAGCTCACCGGGAAACTACGAGCAGTACTTC. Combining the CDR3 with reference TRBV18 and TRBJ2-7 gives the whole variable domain NAGVMQNPRHLVRRRGQEARLRCSPMKGHSHVYWYRQLPEEGLKFMVYLQKENIIDESGMPKERFSAEFPKEGPSILRIQQVVRGDSAAYFCASSPGNYEQYFGPGTRLTVT.

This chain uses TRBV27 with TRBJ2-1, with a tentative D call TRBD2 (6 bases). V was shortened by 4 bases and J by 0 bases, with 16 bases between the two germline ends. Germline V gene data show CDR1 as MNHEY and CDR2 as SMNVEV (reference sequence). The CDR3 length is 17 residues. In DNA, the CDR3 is TGTGCCAGCAGTTGGGGGAGGAGCCACTTCTCCTACAATGAGCAGTTCTTC. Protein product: CASSWGRSHFSYNEQFF.